Included here is one T cell receptor (beta chain) sequence, with context. The antigen remains undetermined. This record belongs to a study of shared clonotypes between healthy human individuals. Overall study context: Each donor's CD4 naive and CD4 memory cells filled three plates apiece, CD8 naive two, and CD8 memory one.

CD8 cells regarded as naive lacked CD45RO, were positively chosen for CCR7, and omitted terminally differentiated effector memory CD45RA+ cells. Each sample came from a Caucasian adult donor living in Nashville, Tennessee. Clones were read by immunoSEQ multiplex PCR, and TCRdb kept only the in-frame ones, dropping some. The data show about 820,000 clones, 80% to 95% seen once. General study points: With a few donors compared, 5% to 5.5% of naive CD4 clonotypes were shared. Clonotypes which were not shared had lower generation probabilities than clonotypes that all four donors shared.

Source material: naive CD8+ T cells sorted from blood. The sequence was collected from a man younger than 45 in good health.

DNA of the CDR3: TGTGCCAGCAGCTTGCAACAAGGCTACGAGCAGTACTTC. This encodes CASSLQQGYEQYF. This chain uses TRBV5-4 with TRBJ2-7; D call uncertain. Between the trimmed V and J ends, which lost 1 base and 3 bases, there was a span of 8 bases. CDR1 and CDR2 (germline): SGHNT, YYREEE (reference sequence). The CDR3 has 13 residues.